Each of the 31 T cell receptor beta chains below was sequenced from the same sample in a study of shared clonotypes between healthy human individuals. Profiled with immunoSEQ multiplex PCR; TCRdb holds only in-frame clones, not every one. The table lists about 110,000 clones, less than 80% of them singletons, with more than 20% in the top ten. Sequencing was carried out using memory CD8+ T cells sorted from blood. The subset is: CD45RO+ cells pooled with CCR7-negative TemRA cells. All receptors derive from a woman aged 25 to 39 in good health.

As concerns this clone: This is likely an artifact of a read error, given a far larger clone one base away. The V call is TRBV7-9, the J call TRBJ2-3; 9 bases align to TRBD2. In germline, CDR1 is SEHNR, CDR2 FQNEAQ (reference sequence). V lost 5 bases and J lost 0; bases outside the gene matches: 3. The CDR3 has 15 residues. Written as DNA, the CDR3 is TGTGCCAGCAGCCCTAGCGGGATTAGCACAGATACGCAGTATTTT. Translation gives CASSPSGISTDTQYF.

The chain carries TRBV7-8 and TRBJ2-5, with TRBD2 matching over 8 bases. Germline V gene sequence: CDR1 SGHVS, CDR2 FQNEAQ. The CDR3 runs to 17 residues. Germline trimming cut 3 bases from V and 4 bases from J; bases unmatched to any gene: 13. Here the CDR3 DNA reads TGTGCCAGCAGCTTCTATCAATCCGGGACTAGAGGAGAGACCCAGTACTTC. As protein: CASSFYQSGTRGETQYF.

This clone was observed a handful of times. This rearrangement joins TRBV28 to TRBJ2-3; 11 bases line up with TRBD2. The trim removed 6 bases at V and 3 bases at J, leaving 5 bases unmatched. Germline V gene sequence: CDR1 MDHEN, CDR2 SYDVKM. The CDR3 runs to 15 residues. CDR3 in amino acids: CASRSGTSGTDTQYF. DNA of the CDR3: TGTGCCAGCAGGTCCGGGACTAGCGGAACAGATACGCAGTATTTT.

The J gene is TRBJ2-1, the V gene TRBV4-2; the match to TRBD2 covers 9 bases. CDR1 LGHNA and CDR2 YNFKEQ come from the germline V gene. The V segment lost 4 bases and the J segment 0 bases; nucleotides outside the gene matches: 7. This CDR3 region has 17 residues. In nucleotides, the CDR3 is TGTGCCAGCAGCCCCGTAGGTAGCGGGAGCTCCTACAATGAGCAGTTCTTC. It codes for CASSPVGSGSSYNEQFF.

The gene calls are TRBV7-9 and TRBJ1-2, with 7 bases identical to TRBD1. V lost 3 bases, J lost 8 bases, and 15 bases stayed unmatched. The CDR3 contains 16 residues. CDR1 and CDR2 (germline): SEHNR, FQNEAQ (reference sequence). The CDR3 is CASSFIQGEGRIGYTF. CDR3 coding DNA: TGTGCCAGCAGCTTCATCCAGGGGGAGGGGAGGATAGGCTACACCTTC.

In its sample, this clone was seen many times. This chain uses TRBV28 with TRBJ2-7; D possibly corresponds to TRBD2 (5 bases). Trimming left V 5 bases short and J 3 bases short, with 11 bases between. The CDR3 runs to 13 residues. The germline V gene has CDR1 MDHEN and CDR2 SYDVKM. The CDR3 loop is CASSTGFHYEQYF. The CDR3 nucleotides are TGTGCCAGCAGTACGGGGTTTCACTACGAGCAGTACTTC.

The V call is TRBV27, the J call TRBJ2-1, with D possibly matching TRBD1 (5 bases). The germline V gene encodes CDR1 MNHEY and CDR2 SMNVEV (reference sequence). The CDR3 length is 15 residues. Trimming removed 2 bases from V and 1 base from J, with 9 bases in between. CDR3 DNA: TGTGCCAGCAGTTTAAGGGGCGCATCCTACAATGAGCAGTTCTTC. Translated: CASSLRGASYNEQFF.

The chain carries TRBV5-4 and TRBJ2-1; D might be TRBD1 or TRBD2, each matching 6 bases. CDR1 is SGHNT, CDR2 YYREEE, per germline (reference sequence). Trimming cost V 0 bases and J 9 bases, with 19 bases left between them. The CDR3 extends over 16 amino acids. In nucleotides, the CDR3 is TGTGCCAGCAGCTTGGTCCGGTGGCAGGAGGGGGGTGAGCAGTTCTTC. Encoded protein: CASSLVRWQEGGEQFF.

A remark on this clone: The sample carries other DNA sequences with the same CDR3. This rearrangement joins TRBV7-6 to TRBJ2-1; 9 nucleotides line up with TRBD2. CDR1 is SGHVS and CDR2 is FNYEAQ in the germline V gene. The length of the CDR3 is 16 residues. V shed 1 base, J shed 6 bases, and the junction held 7 bases outside the gene matches. Written as DNA, the CDR3 is TGTGCCAGCAGCTTAGGTTTAGCGGGAGTTGGCAATGAGCAGTTCTTC. The encoded protein is CASSLGLAGVGNEQFF.

This chain joins TRBV7-8 and TRBJ2-6; 10 positions match TRBD1. This CDR3 contains 16 residues. Trimming removed 6 bases from V and 0 bases from J; junction bases left unmatched: 2. The germline gives CDR1 SGHVS, CDR2 FQNEAQ. The CDR3: CASSRTGGSGANVLTF. The CDR3 DNA reads TGTGCCAGCAGTCGGACAGGGGGCTCTGGGGCCAACGTCCTGACTTTC.

In regard to this clone: This may arise from a read error, as a much more abundant clone is one base away. The genes are TRBV7-6 and TRBJ2-7; D is possibly TRBD1 or TRBD2 (5 bases each). CDR3 length: 14 residues. V lost 5 bases and J lost 0, with 11 bases in between. Germline V gives CDR1 SGHVS, CDR2 FNYEAQ. CDR3 residues: CASSPGTSSYEQYF. The CDR3 nucleotides are TGTGCCAGCAGCCCGGGGACCAGCTCCTACGAGCAGTACTTC.

V usage is TRBV29-1 and J usage is TRBJ1-1; 7 bases match TRBD1. The CDR3 runs to 14 residues. The V segment lost 7 bases and the J segment 5 bases; nucleotides outside the gene matches: 13. The germline CDR1 and CDR2 sequences are SQVTM and ANQGSEA. CDR3 loop: CSGTGARMGTEAFF. The CDR3 nucleotides read TGCAGCGGAACAGGGGCCCGGATGGGGACTGAAGCTTTCTTT.

This sequence joins TRBV20-1 and TRBJ2-1, with a possible D match to TRBD1 (5 bases). Germline V lookup: CDR1 DFQATT, CDR2 SNEGSKA (reference sequence). Between the trimmed V and J ends, which lost 3 bases and 15 bases, there was a span of 12 bases. The CDR3 extends over 10 amino acids. This chain's CDR3 is CSASWSTAFF. The CDR3 DNA reads as TGCAGTGCTAGCTGGTCGACAGCGTTCTTC.

In this sample, this clone turned up once. This chain uses TRBV27 with TRBJ1-1, with a possible D match to TRBD1 (5 bases). This CDR3 contains 16 residues. Trimming pared 6 bases from V and 6 bases from J, leaving 23 bases between. Germline assignment: CDR1 MNHEY and CDR2 SMNVEV (reference sequence). The CDR3 DNA reads TGTGCCAGCAGCTTCGTCCTGGGGGAGGGCATCTCTGAAGCTTTCTTT. It specifies CASSFVLGEGISEAFF.

Only a few counts were recorded for this clone. The rearrangement joins TRBV11-2 to TRBJ2-1, with 7 bases aligning to TRBD2. The ends lost 1 base at V and 1 base at J; junction bases unmatched: 7. This CDR3 has 17 residues. The germline V gene encodes CDR1 SGHAT and CDR2 FQNNGV. CDR3 DNA sequence: TGTGCCAGCAGCTTAGCCAGCGGGATGTTATCCTACAATGAGCAGTTCTTC. This codes for CASSLASGMLSYNEQFF.

The gene calls are TRBV4-1 and TRBJ1-5; D is unresolved. The CDR3 totals 14 residues. V lost 4 bases, J lost 7 bases, and 14 bases lay in between. Germline V gene data show CDR1 as MGHRA and CDR2 as YSYEKL. The CDR3 reads CASSRLPGNQPQHF. As DNA, the CDR3 is TGCGCCAGCAGCCGACTACCGGGGAACCAGCCCCAGCATTTT.

This chain uses TRBV30 with TRBJ1-6; D might be TRBD1 (5 bases). Germline assignment: CDR1 GTSNPN and CDR2 SVGIG (reference sequence). V was clipped by 0 bases and J by 8 bases, with 8 bases between them. The length of the CDR3 is 13 residues. The CDR3 DNA reads as TGTGCCTGGAGTGTATCGGGGGATTCACCCCTCCACTTT. Protein: CAWSVSGDSPLHF.

The CDR3 region is CASSFSPGSLYEQYF. The CDR3 DNA sequence: TGTGCCAGCAGCTTTTCCCCCGGGAGTTTATACGAGCAGTACTTC. V gene TRBV7-8 combines with J gene TRBJ2-7; a weak D match, TRBD2 (6 bases). Trimming took 3 bases from V and 4 from J, leaving 16 bases between them. This CDR3 spans 15 amino acids. Germline CDR1 is SGHVS and CDR2 is FQNEAQ.

This clone is medium-sized within its sample. The V call is TRBV6-1, the J call TRBJ2-7; weak D call: TRBD2 (5 bases). V gave up 7 bases and J gave up 5 bases, with 15 bases separating them. Germline-derived CDR1 and CDR2 are MNHNS and SASEGT. The CDR3 spans 13 residues. CDR3 region: CASNTGETNEQYF. The CDR3 DNA is TGTGCCAGCAATACCGGGGAGACAAACGAGCAGTACTTC.

The CDR3 spells CASSYSGRAYNEQFF. The DNA of the CDR3 is TGTGCCAGCAGTTACTCGGGTAGAGCCTACAATGAGCAGTTCTTC. This chain joins TRBV6-6 and TRBJ2-1; D gene ambiguous. The germline CDR1 and CDR2 sequences are MNHNY and SVGAGI (reference sequence). The CDR3 sequence is 15 residues long. V lost 0 bases and J lost 2, with 8 bases in between.

This rearrangement joins TRBV13 to TRBJ2-1; 10 positions match TRBD2. The germline gives CDR1 PRHDT, CDR2 FYEKMQ (reference sequence). The V and J ends lost 5 bases and 0 bases, in that order; junction bases with no gene match: 10. This CDR3 has 18 residues. CDR3 DNA: TGTGCCAGCAGCACCATCTCTCTAGCGGGAGTCTCCTACAATGAGCAGTTCTTC. Translation: CASSTISLAGVSYNEQFF.

The chain combines TRBV28 with TRBJ2-1; D is perhaps TRBD1 (6 bases). The CDR3 is 14 residues long. V lost 8 bases, J lost 7 bases, and 18 bases lay in between. CDR1 MDHEN and CDR2 SYDVKM come from the germline V gene. CDR3 residues: CASRHRARGNEQFF. The DNA of the CDR3 is TGTGCCAGCCGACACAGGGCCCGTGGGAATGAGCAGTTCTTC.

In nucleotides, the CDR3 is TGTGCCTGGAGTGTACTCCTGGGCCCCTCCTATGGCTACACCTTC. The encoded protein is CAWSVLLGPSYGYTF. J is TRBJ1-2 and V is TRBV30; D ambiguous. The CDR3 is 15 residues long. V was shortened by 0 bases and J by 4 bases, with 15 bases between the two germline ends. CDR1 and CDR2 (germline): GTSNPN, SVGIG (reference sequence).

The V call is TRBV9, the J call TRBJ2-2; 8 bases agree with TRBD2. CDR3 length equals 16 residues. The germline V gene encodes CDR1 SGDLS and CDR2 YYNGEE. V lost 2 bases and J lost 1; bases outside the gene matches: 4. CDR3 protein: CASSVSGSVNTGELFF. The CDR3 bases are TGTGCCAGCAGCGTCAGCGGGAGCGTGAACACCGGGGAGCTGTTTTTT. Variable domain in full (rest from reference TRBV9 and TRBJ2-2): DSGVTQTPKHLITATGQRVTLRCSPRSGDLSVYWYQQSLDQGLQFLIQYYNGEERAKGNILERFSAQQFPDLHSELNLSSLELGDSALYFCASSVSGSVNTGELFFGEGSRLTVL.

The gene calls are TRBV21-1 and TRBJ2-7; TRBD2, as called in the table, went unchecked against the DNA. TRBV21-1 is given as a pseudogene. The CDR3 is 18 amino acids. CDR3 sequence reads: CASSKAVNSSLAAGGQYF. In DNA form, the CDR3 reads TGTGCCAGCAGCAAAGCGGTAAATAGTTCTCTTGCGGCGGGGGGGCAGTACTTC.

The chain couples TRBV2 to TRBJ1-2; 8 bases match TRBD1. The germline V gene has CDR1 SNHLY and CDR2 FYNNEI. This CDR3 spans 14 amino acids. V gave up 11 bases and J gave up 7 bases; unmatched junction bases: 15. The CDR3 reads CACEPGQGRGGYTF. CDR3 bases: TGTGCCTGCGAACCTGGACAGGGCCGGGGTGGCTACACCTTC. The full variable domain, its missing parts supplied by reference TRBV2 and TRBJ1-2, is EPEVTQTPSHQVTQMGQEVILRCVPISNHLYFYWYRQILGQKVEFLVSFYNNEISEKSEIFDDQFSVERPDGSNFTLKIRSTKLEDSAMYFCACEPGQGRGGYTFGSGTRLTVV.

This clone has just a few counts. The chain joins TRBV15 to TRBJ1-5; D remains ambiguous. The V gene lost 0 bases and the J gene lost 11 bases, with 8 bases spanning the gap. Per germline, CDR1 LNHNV and CDR2 YYDKDF (reference sequence). The CDR3 loop spans 12 amino acids. The CDR3 DNA is TGTGCCACCAGCAGAGAAGTCGGGGCCCAGCATTTT. This gives the protein CATSREVGAQHF.

The chain employs TRBV13 and TRBJ2-1, with unresolved D. This CDR3 spans 14 amino acids. CDR1 and CDR2 from the germline V gene are PRHDT and FYEKMQ (reference sequence). V was shortened by 1 base and J by 6 bases, with 10 bases between the two germline ends. The CDR3 DNA sequence: TGTGCCAGCAGCTTAGAGGGTTCTTCCAATGAGCAGTTCTTC. Translated: CASSLEGSSNEQFF.

The chain joins TRBV6-6 to TRBJ2-1; D possibly uses TRBD1 or TRBD2 (5 bases each). Germline assignment: CDR1 MNHNY and CDR2 SVGAGI (reference sequence). V was trimmed by 8 bases and J by 0 bases, leaving 11 bases between them. This CDR3 is 14 amino acids long. CDR3: CASYGGSSYNEQFF. CDR3 DNA sequence: TGTGCCAGCTATGGGGGTAGCTCCTACAATGAGCAGTTCTTC.

This chain uses TRBV6-4 with TRBJ2-2; 12 positions match TRBD2. Germline values: CDR1 MRHNA, CDR2 SNTAGT. V gave up 6 bases and J gave up 5 bases; unmatched junction bases: 10. This CDR3 has 17 amino acids. The CDR3 DNA reads TGTGCCAGCAGCGAGACAGGAACTAGCGGGAGGACCGGGGAGCTGTTTTTT. Translating it yields CASSETGTSGRTGELFF.

The rearrangement uses TRBV7-6 and TRBJ1-1; 7 nucleotides line up with TRBD1. This CDR3 has 16 amino acids. V lost 2 bases, J lost 1 base, and 7 bases stayed unmatched. CDR1 is SGHVS and CDR2 is FNYEAQ in the germline V gene. In DNA form, the CDR3 reads TGTGCCAGCAGCTTACCCACAGGGGCCGGGAACACTGAAGCTTTCTTT. The encoded protein is CASSLPTGAGNTEAFF.